This entry lists 5 T cell receptor beta chains sequenced from one sample in a study of blood T cell repertoires in COVID-19. The protocol was immunoSEQ multiplex PCR, while the TCRdb copy is restricted to in-frame clones and leaves out a portion. The sample has roughly 200,000 clones; around four fifths are singletons. Material for sequencing was PBMCs or T cells enriched from blood (not recorded which). These receptors came from a man between 40 and 49 years old who had recovered from COVID-19.

The chain couples TRBV21-1 to TRBJ1-5; TRBD1 is taken as the D call from the table, unchecked against the DNA. TRBV21-1 is labeled a pseudogene. The length of the CDR3 is 17 residues. The CDR3 bases are TGTGCCAGCAGCTCCCAAGGGGCAGGTCGGGGCAATCAGCCCCAGCATTTT. It is translated as CASSSQGAGRGNQPQHF.

Only a few counts were recorded for this clone. The rearrangement uses TRBV27 and TRBJ2-5; the match to TRBD2 covers 10 bases. CDR1 is MNHEY, CDR2 SMNVEV, per germline (reference sequence). The CDR3 has 16 amino acids. V lost 4 bases and J lost 0; bases outside the gene matches: 5. CDR3 protein: CASSSRTSGDQETQYF. For the CDR3, the DNA is TGTGCCAGCAGTTCTCGGACTAGCGGCGACCAAGAGACCCAGTACTTC.

V gene TRBV19 combines with J gene TRBJ1-4; 7 bases agree with TRBD1. The CDR3 spans 14 residues. V lost 5 bases and J lost 3; bases outside the gene matches: 3. Germline V gene sequence: CDR1 LNHDA, CDR2 SQIVND (reference sequence). The CDR3 region is CASSETGSNEKLFF. The CDR3 coding sequence is TGTGCCAGTAGTGAGACAGGGTCTAATGAAAAACTGTTTTTT.

The V gene is TRBV5-1, the J gene TRBJ1-2, with D perhaps TRBD1 (5 bases). CDR1 and CDR2 from the germline V gene are SGHRS and YFSETQ. The CDR3 contains 14 residues. Deletions cut 0 bases from V and 4 bases from J, with 10 bases between. CDR3 bases: TGCGCCAGCAGCTTGGCACAGGCCCCCTATGGCTACACCTTC. It translates to CASSLAQAPYGYTF.

This clone was picked up a small number of times. The chain has TRBV7-6 and TRBJ2-5; D remains ambiguous. V was trimmed by 1 base and J by 5 bases, leaving 17 bases between them. From germline, CDR1 is SGHVS and CDR2 FNYEAQ. The CDR3 covers 16 residues. As DNA, the CDR3 is TGTGCCAGCAGCTTAGTCGCAGCGACGTCGGTGGAGACCCAGTACTTC. Protein product: CASSLVAATSVETQYF.